Each of the 7 T cell receptor beta chains below was sequenced from the same sample in a study of PD-L1 blockade in urothelial cancer. The protocol was immunoSEQ multiplex PCR, while the TCRdb copy is restricted to in-frame clones and leaves out a portion. Among tens of thousands of clones listed, 70% to 90% were seen once. Sample: PBMCs, taken around atezolizumab (anti-PD-L1) treatment. These receptors were collected from a man aged 50 or older with urothelial cancer.

The V gene is TRBV2, the J gene TRBJ2-3, with D perhaps matching TRBD2 (6 bases). Germline V gene data show CDR1 as SNHLY and CDR2 as FYNNEI. The CDR3 contains 15 residues. V lost 6 bases and J 0 bases, leaving 13 bases between the germline ends. The CDR3, as DNA: TGTGCCAGCAGCGCCCCTAGCGAGAGCACAGATACGCAGTATTTT. As protein: CASSAPSESTDTQYF.

The chain uses TRBV12-5 and TRBJ2-5, with 9 nucleotides matching TRBD1. The end of the DNA fits TRBJ2-7 better, so the J call may be wrong. This CDR3 has 15 amino acids. Germline loops: CDR1 LGHNT, CDR2 FRNRAP. For the CDR3, the DNA is TGTGCTAGTGGCCCGACGGGACAGGGTCACTACGAGCAGTACTTC. Protein product: CASGPTGQGHYEQYF.

V gene TRBV5-8 combines with J gene TRBJ2-1; 10 bases agree with TRBD2. This CDR3 is 19 amino acids long. CDR1 is SGHTS, CDR2 YDEGEE, per germline. V lost 4 bases, J lost 2 bases, and 15 bases stayed unmatched. CDR3 residues: CASSLVVVAGGGTYNEQFF. CDR3 coding DNA: TGTGCCAGCAGCCTTGTGGTGGTAGCGGGGGGTGGGACCTACAATGAGCAGTTCTTC.

This clone was detected once. The rearrangement joins TRBV5-4 to TRBJ2-7, with 14 bases that match TRBD2. V was clipped by 4 bases and J by 4 bases; unmatched bases: 7. Per germline, CDR1 SGHNT and CDR2 YYREEE (reference sequence). This CDR3 is built from 16 residues. CDR3 in amino acids: CASSPGTSGSYYEQYF. DNA of the CDR3: TGTGCCAGCAGCCCCGGGACTAGCGGGAGCTATTACGAGCAGTACTTC.

This chain joins TRBV6-6 and TRBJ2-3; a possible D gene is TRBD2 (6 bases). With 8 bases removed from V and 8 bases from J, the gap between germline ends came to 26 bases. This CDR3 spans 16 amino acids. Germline values: CDR1 MNHNY, CDR2 SVGAGI (reference sequence). CDR3 region: CASSPVGLQFNGTQYF. CDR3 DNA: TGTGCCAGCTCTCCCGTCGGACTACAGTTCAACGGTACGCAGTATTTT.

This sequence joins TRBV6-4 and TRBJ2-3; 10 nucleotides agree with TRBD2. J was trimmed by 5 bases and V by 4 bases; bases with no gene match: 18. Germline V gene sequence: CDR1 MRHNA, CDR2 SNTAGT. This CDR3 has 19 amino acids. The CDR3 loop reads CASSALGWSGGAVEDTQYF. The DNA for the CDR3 is TGTGCCAGCAGTGCCCTGGGTTGGAGCGGGGGGGCCGTGGAAGATACGCAGTATTTT.

The J gene is TRBJ2-7, the V gene TRBV29-1, with 13 bases that match TRBD2. After removal of 1 base from V and 7 bases from J, the junction contained 10 bases not matched to a gene. CDR1 and CDR2 from the germline V gene are SQVTM and ANQGSEA. CDR3 length: 16 residues. The CDR3 region has the DNA TGCAGCGTTGAAGGGGAACTAGCGGGAGGGCTTGGAGAGCAGTACTTC. This translates into CSVEGELAGGLGEQYF.